This T cell receptor beta chain stems from a study of cytomegalovirus exposure and HLA in healthy donors. PCR employed 60 Vbeta and 13 Jbeta primers. Repertoires were generated with immunoSEQ multiplex PCR, while TCRdb's copy carries only in-frame clones and drops some. There are under 85,000 clones in the sample, with more than 15% held by the top ten. A word on this clone: Its antigen is not known.

General observations from the study: In a later analysis, HLA-associated beta chains showed higher expansion and lower generation probabilities than comparable chains. Earlier analysis found most TCR beta V segments productive about 90% or about 30% of the time. In the analysis, some V segments, TRBV6-2 and TRBV6-3 included, were excluded as indistinguishable.

The J segment lost 2 bases and the V segment lost 3 bases, leaving 6 bases of the junction unmatched. The CDR3 length is 15 residues. CDR1 is SGHTA, CDR2 FQGNSA, per germline. The chain is built from TRBV7-2 and TRBJ2-7; 8 bases line up with TRBD2. The source of this sequence is a boy under 18 in good health and CMV-seronegative. Material for sequencing was PBMCs. The chain's CDR3 is CASSFSSGTTYEQYF. DNA for the CDR3: TGTGCCAGCAGCTTCAGTAGCGGGACTACCTACGAGCAGTACTTC.